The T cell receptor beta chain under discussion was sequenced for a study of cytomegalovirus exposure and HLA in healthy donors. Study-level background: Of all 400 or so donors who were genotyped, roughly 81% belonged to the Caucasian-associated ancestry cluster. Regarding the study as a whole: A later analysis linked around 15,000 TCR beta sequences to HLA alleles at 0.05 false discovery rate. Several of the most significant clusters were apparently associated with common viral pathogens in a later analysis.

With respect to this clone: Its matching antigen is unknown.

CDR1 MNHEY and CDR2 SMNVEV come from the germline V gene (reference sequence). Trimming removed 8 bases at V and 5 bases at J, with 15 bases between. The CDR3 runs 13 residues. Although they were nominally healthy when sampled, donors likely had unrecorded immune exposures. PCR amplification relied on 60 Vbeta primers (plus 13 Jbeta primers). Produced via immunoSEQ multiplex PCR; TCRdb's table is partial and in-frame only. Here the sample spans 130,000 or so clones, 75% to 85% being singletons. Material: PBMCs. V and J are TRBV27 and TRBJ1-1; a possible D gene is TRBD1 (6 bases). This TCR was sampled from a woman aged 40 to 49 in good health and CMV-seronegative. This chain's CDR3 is CASQRSDRTEAFF. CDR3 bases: TGTGCCAGCCAGAGGTCCGACAGGACTGAAGCTTTCTTT.